A single count supports the clone carrying this TCR beta chain. The entry originates in a study of blood T cell repertoires in COVID-19. Study information: Acute-phase and convalescent COVID-19 samples originated in the United States, Italy and Spain.

All enrollees were about 18 to 100 years old and from 25 or so US areas. In assigning cohorts, the study relied on participant-reported clinical history. Germline lookup yields CDR1 SGHNT and CDR2 YYREEE (reference sequence). The CDR3 length is 11 residues. Trimming shortened V by 4 bases and J by 5 bases, and 3 bases separated the two germline ends. Clones were sequenced by immunoSEQ multiplex PCR, and TCRdb holds only the in-frame ones, with some missing. The sample contains 490,000 or so clones, around 85% of which appear only once. Sequenced input: PBMCs or T cells enriched from blood (not recorded which). The rearrangement links TRBV5-4 to TRBJ2-2; D is ambiguous. The sequence came from an older woman who had recovered from COVID-19. CDR3 in amino acids: CASSRTGELFF. CDR3 in DNA: TGTGCCAGCAGCCGGACCGGGGAGCTGTTTTTT. The full variable domain, in which reference TRBV5-4 and TRBJ2-2 provide the parts outside the CDR3, is ETGVTQSPTHLIKTRGQQVTLRCSSQSGHNTVSWYQQALGQGPQFIFQYYREEENGRGNFPPRFSGLQFPNYSSELNVNALELDDSALYLCASSRTGELFFGEGSRLTVL.